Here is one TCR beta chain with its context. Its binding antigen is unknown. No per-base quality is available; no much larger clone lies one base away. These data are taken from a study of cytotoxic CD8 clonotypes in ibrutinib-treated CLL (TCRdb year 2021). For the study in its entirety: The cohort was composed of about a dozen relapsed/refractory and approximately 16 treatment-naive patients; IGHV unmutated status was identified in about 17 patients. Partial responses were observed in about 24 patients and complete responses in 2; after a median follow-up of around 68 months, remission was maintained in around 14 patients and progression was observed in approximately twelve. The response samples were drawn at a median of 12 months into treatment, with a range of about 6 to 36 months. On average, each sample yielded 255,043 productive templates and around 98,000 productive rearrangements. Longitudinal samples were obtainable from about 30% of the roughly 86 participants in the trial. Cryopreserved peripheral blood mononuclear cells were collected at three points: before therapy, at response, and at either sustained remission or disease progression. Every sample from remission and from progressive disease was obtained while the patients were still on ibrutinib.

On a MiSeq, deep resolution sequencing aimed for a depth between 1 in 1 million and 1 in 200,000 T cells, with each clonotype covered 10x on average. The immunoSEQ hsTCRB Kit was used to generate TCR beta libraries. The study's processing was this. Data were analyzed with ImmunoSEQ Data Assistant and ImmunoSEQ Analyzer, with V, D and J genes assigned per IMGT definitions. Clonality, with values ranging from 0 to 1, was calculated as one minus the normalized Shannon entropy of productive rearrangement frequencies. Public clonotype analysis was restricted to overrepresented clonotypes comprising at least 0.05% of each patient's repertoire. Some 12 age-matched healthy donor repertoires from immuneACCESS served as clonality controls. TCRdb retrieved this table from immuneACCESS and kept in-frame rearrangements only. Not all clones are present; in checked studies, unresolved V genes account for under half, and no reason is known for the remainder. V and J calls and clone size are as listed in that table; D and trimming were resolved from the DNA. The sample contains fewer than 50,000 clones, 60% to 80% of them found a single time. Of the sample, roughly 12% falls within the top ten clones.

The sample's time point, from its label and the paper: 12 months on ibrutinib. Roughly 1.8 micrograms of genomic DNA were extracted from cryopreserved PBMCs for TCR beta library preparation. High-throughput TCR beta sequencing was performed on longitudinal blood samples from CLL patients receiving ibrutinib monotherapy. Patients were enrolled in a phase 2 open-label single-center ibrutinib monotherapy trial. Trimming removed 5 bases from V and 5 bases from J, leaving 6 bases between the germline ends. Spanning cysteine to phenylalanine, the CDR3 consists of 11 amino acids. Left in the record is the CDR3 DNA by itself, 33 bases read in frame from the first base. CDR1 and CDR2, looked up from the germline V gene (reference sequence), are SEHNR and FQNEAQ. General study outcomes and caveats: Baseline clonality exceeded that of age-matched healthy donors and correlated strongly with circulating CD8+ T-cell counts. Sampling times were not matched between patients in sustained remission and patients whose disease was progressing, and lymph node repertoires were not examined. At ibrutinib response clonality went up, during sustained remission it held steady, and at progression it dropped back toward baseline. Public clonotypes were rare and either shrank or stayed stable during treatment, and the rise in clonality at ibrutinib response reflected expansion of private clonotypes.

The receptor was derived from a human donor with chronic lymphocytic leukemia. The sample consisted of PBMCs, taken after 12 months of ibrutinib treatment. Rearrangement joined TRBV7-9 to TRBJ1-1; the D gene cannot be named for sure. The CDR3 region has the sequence CASSLLTEAFF. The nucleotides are TGTGCCAGCAGCCTCCTAACTGAAGCTTTCTTT. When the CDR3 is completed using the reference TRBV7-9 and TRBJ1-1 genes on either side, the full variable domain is DTGVSQNPRHKITKRGQNVTFRCDPISEHNRLYWYRQTLGQGPEFLTYFQNEAQLEKSRLLSDRFSAERPKGSFSTLEIQRTEQGDSAMYLCASSLLTEAFFGQGTRLTVV.